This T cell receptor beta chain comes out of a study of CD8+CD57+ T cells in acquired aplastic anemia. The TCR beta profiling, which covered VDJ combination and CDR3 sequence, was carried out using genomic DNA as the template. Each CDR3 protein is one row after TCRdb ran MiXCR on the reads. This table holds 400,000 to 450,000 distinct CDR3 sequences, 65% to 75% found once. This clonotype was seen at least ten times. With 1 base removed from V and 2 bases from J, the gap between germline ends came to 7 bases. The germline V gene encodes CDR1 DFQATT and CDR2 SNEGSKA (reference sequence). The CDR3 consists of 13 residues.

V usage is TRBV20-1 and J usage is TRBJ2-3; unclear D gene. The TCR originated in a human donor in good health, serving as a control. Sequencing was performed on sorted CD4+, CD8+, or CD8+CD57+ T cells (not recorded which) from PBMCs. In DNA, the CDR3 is TGCAGTGCTAGAGCTACCCACACAGATACGCAGTATTTT. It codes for CSARATHTDTQYF.